This T cell receptor (beta chain) was identified during a study of shared clonotypes between healthy human individuals. General study results and limits: Across a handful of donors, naive CD4 shared roughly 5%, naive CD8 3.5% to 4%, memory CD4 roughly 2.1%, memory CD8 around 0.42%.

Only one count was recorded for this clone. Its antigen is still unknown. Germline CDR1 KGHSH, CDR2 LQKENI. The V end lost 2 bases, the J end lost 0 bases, and 4 bases lay between the germline ends. There are 13 residues in the CDR3. Libraries were prepared by immunoSEQ multiplex PCR; TCRdb keeps only in-frame clonotypes and omits some of them. The sample comprises 2 million to 2.5 million clones, 95% of which are singletons, and 0.1% to 0.15% rests with the top ten. Sequenced: naive CD4+ T cells sorted from blood. Regarding subset: CD45RA+ positively selected. The TCR comes from a man aged 18-30 years in good health. The V gene is TRBV18, the J gene TRBJ2-5; D remains unclear. This CDR3 is CASSPYNQETQYF. The CDR3 DNA reads as TGTGCCAGCTCACCATACAACCAAGAGACCCAGTACTTC.